The 19 T cell receptor beta chains below were found in one sample sequenced in a study of blood T cell repertoires in COVID-19. Produced via immunoSEQ multiplex PCR; TCRdb's table is partial and in-frame only. The sample consists of about 150,000 clones, approximately 80% of them appearing once. Material: peripheral blood. These receptors all come from a human donor with acute or convalescent COVID-19. The donor label of this sample is uncertain.

The chain employs TRBV2 and TRBJ1-2, with D possibly TRBD1 on 5 matching bases. Germline V lookup: CDR1 SNHLY, CDR2 FYNNEI. The CDR3 runs 14 residues. V was clipped by 4 bases and J by 4 bases, with 13 bases between them. The CDR3 reads CASSARESIYGYTF. In DNA, the CDR3 is TGTGCCAGCAGTGCCAGGGAATCTATCTATGGCTACACCTTC.

This rearrangement joins TRBV20-1 to TRBJ1-1; D call uncertain. CDR1 is DFQATT and CDR2 is SNEGSKA in the germline V gene (reference sequence). The CDR3 loop spans 15 amino acids. Trimming left V 3 bases short and J 1 base short, with 15 bases between. CDR3 nucleotide sequence: TGCAGTGCTAGTTCGGGCCGGGGTCAGAACACTGAAGCTTTCTTT. Translated: CSASSGRGQNTEAFF.

CDR3 sequence (DNA): TGTGCCAGCCATCGCAGTTACAATGAGCAGTTCTTC. Translating it yields CASHRSYNEQFF. V gene TRBV6-6 combines with J gene TRBJ2-1; D remains unclear. V was shortened by 8 bases and J by 4 bases, with 9 bases between the two germline ends. CDR3 length equals 12 residues. CDR1 is MNHNY and CDR2 is SVGAGI in the germline V gene (reference sequence).

The CDR3 here is CASIPRTVYTGELFF. The CDR3 coding sequence is TGTGCCAGCATCCCCCGGACAGTATACACCGGGGAGCTGTTTTTT. The chain joins TRBV6-5 to TRBJ2-2; maybe TRBD1 (6 bases). The CDR3 spans 15 residues. Germline V lookup: CDR1 MNHEY, CDR2 SVGAGI. Deletions cut 7 bases from V and 3 bases from J, with 15 bases between.

The chain couples TRBV7-8 to TRBJ2-3; a weak D match, TRBD2 (6 bases). Germline V CDR1 and CDR2: SGHVS, FQNEAQ. V lost 4 bases and J lost 2, with 16 bases in between. This CDR3 has 16 residues. As DNA, the CDR3 is TGTGCCAGCAGCTCCTGGGGGGACTCCCTCACAGATACGCAGTATTTT. It translates to CASSSWGDSLTDTQYF.

The chain combines TRBV10-3 with TRBJ1-6; 10 bases are a match to TRBD1. CDR1 is ENHRY, CDR2 SYGVKD, per germline. Trimming cost V 5 bases and J 6 bases; bases outside gene matches: 1. There are 14 residues in the CDR3. The CDR3 protein is CAISRDRGNSPLHF. The CDR3 DNA reads as TGTGCCATCAGTCGGGACAGGGGTAATTCACCCCTCCACTTT.

The V and J genes are TRBV20-1 and TRBJ2-7, with D unclear. V lost 1 base, J lost 6 bases, and 4 bases lay in between. This CDR3 comprises 10 residues. Germline assignment: CDR1 DFQATT and CDR2 SNEGSKA (reference sequence). The CDR3 DNA is TGCAGTGCTAGAGCCAGCGAGCAGTACTTC. It codes for CSARASEQYF.

The gene calls are TRBV27 and TRBJ1-2; D unresolved. Germline V lookup: CDR1 MNHEY, CDR2 SMNVEV (reference sequence). This CDR3 region has 15 residues. V shed 4 bases and J shed 2 bases, with 14 bases lying between them. In DNA form, the CDR3 reads TGTGCCAGCAGTTCAAGAGTGGGAGGAAACTATGGCTACACCTTC. As protein: CASSSRVGGNYGYTF.

The V gene is TRBV7-9, the J gene TRBJ2-1, with 14 bases fitting TRBD2. Trimming cost V 3 bases and J 8 bases; bases outside gene matches: 6. CDR1 SEHNR and CDR2 FQNEAQ come from the germline V gene (reference sequence). This CDR3 has 16 residues. This CDR3 is CASSFRLAGGLDEQFF. CDR3 coding DNA: TGTGCCAGCAGCTTTCGACTAGCGGGGGGGCTGGATGAGCAGTTCTTC.

The chain employs TRBV10-3 and TRBJ2-2; maybe TRBD2 (6 bases). CDR3 length equals 15 residues. Deletions cut 5 bases from V and 7 bases from J, with 17 bases between. CDR1 is ENHRY, CDR2 SYGVKD, per germline. CDR3 loop: CAISPDGTPFGELFF. For the CDR3, the DNA is TGTGCCATCAGTCCCGACGGGACTCCTTTCGGGGAGCTGTTTTTT.

The chain links TRBV5-4 to TRBJ2-7, with 9 positions matching TRBD1. The J segment lost 3 bases and the V segment lost 0 bases, leaving 1 base of the junction unmatched. Looked up from germline, CDR1 is SGHNT and CDR2 is YYREEE (reference sequence). There are 14 residues in the CDR3. The CDR3 is CASSLATGGYEQYF. CDR3 bases: TGTGCCAGCAGCTTGGCGACAGGGGGCTACGAGCAGTACTTC.

This chain connects TRBV30 to TRBJ2-7, with D possibly being TRBD1 (5 bases). Germline V lookup: CDR1 GTSNPN, CDR2 SVGIG (reference sequence). This CDR3 region has 15 residues. Between the trimmed V and J ends, which lost 3 bases and 2 bases, there was a span of 17 bases. CDR3 amino acids: CAWRPTGGLTYEQYF. The CDR3, as DNA: TGTGCCTGGAGACCCACAGGCGGCCTTACCTACGAGCAGTACTTC.

J is TRBJ2-2 and V is TRBV6-5, with 7 bases matching TRBD2. From germline, CDR1 is MNHEY and CDR2 SVGAGI. The CDR3 has 14 amino acids. V was clipped by 10 bases and J by 7 bases; unmatched bases: 12. CDR3 nucleotide sequence: TGTGCCACCTGGGGAGGGCGCGATAGCGGGGAGCTGTTTTTT. This translates into CATWGGRDSGELFF.

This chain joins TRBV19 and TRBJ1-2; D uncertain. The CDR3 covers 13 residues. In germline, CDR1 is LNHDA, CDR2 SQIVND (reference sequence). V lost 6 bases, J lost 1 base, and 9 bases lay in between. CDR3 loop: CASSLSINYGYTF. CDR3 sequence (DNA): TGTGCCAGTAGCCTTAGCATTAACTATGGCTACACCTTC.

The J gene is TRBJ1-6, the V gene TRBV7-9; D possibly corresponds to TRBD1 (5 bases). The V gene lost 4 bases and the J gene lost 0 bases, with 10 bases spanning the gap. The germline gives CDR1 SEHNR, CDR2 FQNEAQ (reference sequence). The CDR3 contains 16 residues. In DNA form, the CDR3 reads TGTGCCAGCAGCTCGACAGAAGCCTCCTATAATTCACCCCTCCACTTT. As protein: CASSSTEASYNSPLHF.

The chain has TRBV14 and TRBJ1-6; 12 nucleotides align to TRBD1. The CDR3 runs 22 residues. V lost 2 bases, J lost 2 bases, and 16 bases stayed unmatched. CDR1 and CDR2 (germline): SGHDN, FVKESK. The chain's CDR3 is CASSQTGTGGKKRVAYNSPLHF. The CDR3 nucleotides read TGTGCCAGCAGCCAAACCGGGACAGGGGGCAAAAAGCGAGTGGCCTATAATTCACCCCTCCACTTT.

The chain is built from TRBV7-2 and TRBJ1-5, with no clear D. This CDR3 contains 14 residues. The germline CDR1 and CDR2 sequences are SGHTA and FQGNSA. Deletions cut 1 base from V and 1 base from J, with 5 bases between. CDR3 nucleotides: TGTGCCAGCAGCTTAGACGAGAGCAATCAGCCCCAGCATTTT. This sequence encodes CASSLDESNQPQHF. The full variable domain, with the rest looked up from reference TRBV7-2 and TRBJ1-5, is GAGVSQSPSNKVTEKGKDVELRCDPISGHTALYWYRQSLGQGLEFLIYFQGNSAPDKSGLPSDRFSAERTGGSVSTLTIQRTQQEDSAVYLCASSLDESNQPQHFGDGTRLSIL.

The rearrangement joins TRBV6-5 to TRBJ1-2, with 9 bases matching TRBD1. Looked up from germline, CDR1 is MNHEY and CDR2 is SVGAGI. V was pared by 4 bases and J by 8 bases, with 8 bases of the junction left unmatched. This CDR3 has 14 amino acids. CDR3 protein: CASSWDRAVGGYTF. The CDR3 DNA reads TGTGCCAGCAGTTGGGACAGGGCAGTGGGAGGCTACACCTTC.

This chain joins TRBV3-1 (or the pseudogene TRBV3-2) and TRBJ1-5; D is undetermined. Germline assignment: CDR1 LGHDT and CDR2 YNNKEL (reference sequence). The ends were cut back, 0 bases at V and 9 bases at J, with 12 bases in the middle. The CDR3 spans 14 residues. CDR3 residues: CASSQDRGRGPQHF. The CDR3 nucleotides are TGTGCCAGCAGCCAAGATCGAGGGCGCGGGCCCCAGCATTTT.